This record covers a single TCR beta chain. The CDR3 is 14 amino acids. Trimming removed 0 bases at V and 4 bases at J, with 10 bases between. CDR1 is MNHEY, CDR2 SVGEGT, per germline. Generated by immunoSEQ multiplex PCR, the TCRdb table keeps only in-frame clones and is missing some. The repertoire holds approximately 180,000 clones, with approximately 94% as singletons. These data come from a study of control samples from healthy donors and cancer patients. V is TRBV6-2 or TRBV6-3 and J is TRBJ2-7; possible D gene TRBD2, 5 bases. Sequenced: blood. The TCR originated in a woman younger than 35 in good health. CDR3 DNA: TGTGCCAGCAGTTACTCACTAGTGCCTTACGAGCAGTACTTC. Its protein is CASSYSLVPYEQYF.